Listed here are 27 T cell receptor beta chains from one sample, sequenced in a study of cytomegalovirus exposure and HLA in healthy donors. PCR employed 60 Vbeta and 13 Jbeta primers. Repertoires were generated with immunoSEQ multiplex PCR, while TCRdb's copy carries only in-frame clones and drops some. The listing contains more than 45,000 clones. Sequencing input: PBMCs. The receptors stem from a woman aged 25 to 39 in good health and CMV-seropositive.

This chain connects TRBV15 to TRBJ1-4; unclear D gene. Trimming took off 0 bases at V and 7 bases at J, with 3 bases between the two ends. CDR3 length: 12 residues. CDR1 and CDR2 from the germline V gene are LNHNV and YYDKDF (reference sequence). The CDR3 DNA is TGTGCCACCAGCAGAGACGGTGAAAAACTGTTTTTT. Translated: CATSRDGEKLFF.

V usage is TRBV6-1 and J usage is TRBJ1-1; 7 bases fit TRBD1. V shed 8 bases, J shed 6 bases, and the junction held 9 bases outside the gene matches. The germline gives CDR1 MNHNS, CDR2 SASEGT. This CDR3 is built from 13 residues. Here the CDR3 DNA reads TGTGCCAGCTGGACAGGCTGGGAGGCTGAAGCTTTCTTT. Its protein product is CASWTGWEAEAFF.

The chain employs TRBV18 and TRBJ1-2; TRBD1 matches 11 bases. The CDR3 spans 15 residues. J was trimmed by 6 bases and V by 3 bases; bases with no gene match: 6. In germline, CDR1 is KGHSH, CDR2 LQKENI. CDR3 residues: CASSPWTGGRNGYTF. Written as DNA, the CDR3 is TGTGCCAGCTCACCTTGGACAGGGGGCAGGAATGGCTACACCTTC. Based on the CDR3 plus reference TRBV18 and TRBJ1-2, the full variable domain is NAGVMQNPRHLVRRRGQEARLRCSPMKGHSHVYWYRQLPEEGLKFMVYLQKENIIDESGMPKERFSAEFPKEGPSILRIQQVVRGDSAAYFCASSPWTGGRNGYTFGSGTRLTVV.

Notes on this clone: One junction end does not reproduce the germline sequence, and a read error may be involved. The V gene is TRBV4-1, the J gene TRBJ2-5; 8 bases are a match to TRBD1. Germline V CDR1 and CDR2: MGHRA, YSYEKL. This CDR3 has 14 residues. CDR3 protein: CASSRPTGVENQYF. CDR3 coding DNA: TGCGCCAGCAGCCGCCCGACAGGGGTAGAGAACCAGTACTTC.

This sequence joins TRBV19 and TRBJ2-3; D is perhaps TRBD2 (5 bases). Per germline, CDR1 LNHDA and CDR2 SQIVND (reference sequence). This CDR3 has 14 residues. The V and J ends lost 6 bases and 4 bases respectively, with 14 bases between them. The CDR3 reads CASSGHGVPDTQYF. In nucleotides, the CDR3 is TGTGCCAGTAGCGGTCACGGGGTCCCAGATACGCAGTATTTT. The complete variable domain, with remaining parts taken from reference TRBV19 and TRBJ2-3, reads DGGITQSPKYLFRKEGQNVTLSCEQNLNHDAMYWYRQDPGQGLRLIYYSQIVNDFQKGDIAEGYSVSREKKESFPLTVTSAQKNPTAFYLCASSGHGVPDTQYFGPGTRLTVL.

V usage is TRBV2 and J usage is TRBJ1-2; 7 nucleotides line up with TRBD1. The germline V gene has CDR1 SNHLY and CDR2 FYNNEI. J gave up 6 bases and V 6 bases, and 7 bases lay outside the gene matches. The CDR3 is 13 residues long. CDR3 nucleotide sequence: TGTGCCAGCAGAGGGCAGGGGGTTGATGGCTACACCTTC. Translating gives CASRGQGVDGYTF.

The genes are TRBV30 and TRBJ2-1; 11 bases map to TRBD2. The trim removed 3 bases at V and 5 bases at J, leaving 6 bases unmatched. The CDR3 loop spans 15 amino acids. The germline V gene has CDR1 GTSNPN and CDR2 SVGIG (reference sequence). The CDR3 region has the DNA TGTGCCTGGAGCCTCGGGACTAGCGGCAACAATGAGCAGTTCTTC. Its protein is CAWSLGTSGNNEQFF.

The rearrangement uses TRBV7-9 and TRBJ1-4, with unresolved D. V was cut by 2 bases and J by 1 base, with 8 bases left in between. The CDR3 has 15 amino acids. Germline CDR1 is SEHNR and CDR2 is FQNEAQ (reference sequence). The CDR3 DNA follows: TGTGCCAGCAGCTTAAACAGTGGAACTAATGAAAAACTGTTTTTT. This encodes CASSLNSGTNEKLFF.

The chain couples TRBV5-4 to TRBJ1-1; TRBD1 is a possible D gene (6 bases). There are 12 residues in the CDR3. The V gene's germline CDR1 is SGHNT and CDR2 YYREEE (reference sequence). Between the trimmed V and J ends, which lost 5 bases and 5 bases, there was a span of 10 bases. The CDR3 bases are TGTGCCAGCAGTCCAACAGGGACTGAAGCTTTCTTT. It is translated as CASSPTGTEAFF.

V and J are TRBV6-5 and TRBJ2-7, with a weak D call TRBD2 (6 bases). V lost 8 bases and J lost 6, with 17 bases in between. The CDR3 is made up of 13 amino acids. Germline V gives CDR1 MNHEY, CDR2 SVGAGI. The CDR3 DNA reads as TGTGCCAGCCCGTCCGGGAGAAGGTCCGAGCAGTACTTC. Translation gives CASPSGRRSEQYF.

The V call is TRBV19, the J call TRBJ2-3; unclear D gene. The V gene's germline CDR1 is LNHDA and CDR2 SQIVND (reference sequence). V lost 0 bases and J lost 3, with 10 bases in between. This CDR3 comprises 15 residues. CDR3 nucleotides: TGTGCCAGTAGTATAGATCTGACTGCAACAGATACGCAGTATTTT. Its translation is CASSIDLTATDTQYF.

The gene calls are TRBV6-1 and TRBJ1-2; TRBD1 might be the D (5 bases). Trimming took 7 bases from V and 0 from J, leaving 15 bases between them. Looked up from germline, CDR1 is MNHNS and CDR2 is SASEGT. The CDR3 is 15 residues long. This CDR3 is CASTPRGSANYGYTF. The CDR3 DNA reads as TGTGCCAGCACCCCGCGGGGGTCCGCTAACTATGGCTACACCTTC.

The gene calls are TRBV4-1 and TRBJ2-7; a weak D match, TRBD2 (5 bases). The CDR3 length is 13 residues. The V end lost 4 bases, the J end lost 2 bases, and 9 bases lay between the germline ends. Germline V CDR1 and CDR2: MGHRA, YSYEKL. The CDR3 loop is CASSRSVAYEQYF. In DNA form, the CDR3 reads TGCGCCAGCAGCCGTAGCGTTGCCTACGAGCAGTACTTC.

The J gene is TRBJ1-2, the V gene TRBV6-1, with a weak D call TRBD1 (6 bases). V was clipped by 6 bases and J by 5 bases, with 16 bases between them. This CDR3 region has 14 residues. CDR1 MNHNS and CDR2 SASEGT come from the germline V gene. CDR3 DNA: TGTGCCAGCAGGAACACAGGGACCCCTTATGGCTACACCTTC. This codes for CASRNTGTPYGYTF.

The chain is built from TRBV5-1 and TRBJ1-2; 9 bases map to TRBD1. V lost 5 bases and J lost 5; bases outside the gene matches: 7. CDR1 is SGHRS, CDR2 YFSETQ, per germline. The CDR3 totals 14 residues. CDR3 sequence: CASSPGTGWYGYTF. CDR3 sequence (DNA): TGCGCCAGCAGTCCCGGGACAGGGTGGTATGGCTACACCTTC.

The chain joins TRBV9 to TRBJ1-1; tentatively, D is TRBD1 (6 bases). V lost 1 base and J lost 1, with 11 bases in between. CDR3 length equals 15 residues. In germline, CDR1 is SGDLS, CDR2 YYNGEE. CDR3 sequence (DNA): TGTGCCAGCAGCGTAATGGGGACACCGAACACTGAAGCTTTCTTT. This translates into CASSVMGTPNTEAFF.

The rearrangement links TRBV7-2 to TRBJ1-5; D ambiguous. Germline CDR1 SGHTA, CDR2 FQGNSA. Trimming shortened V by 5 bases and J by 0 bases, and 11 bases separated the two germline ends. This CDR3 contains 15 residues. Written as DNA, the CDR3 is TGTGCCAGCAGCCCCGAGAGTTATAGCAATCAGCCCCAGCATTTT. Translating it yields CASSPESYSNQPQHF.

The chain links TRBV5-1 to TRBJ2-7, with 7 bases lining up with TRBD1. Looked up from germline, CDR1 is SGHRS and CDR2 is YFSETQ. The V and J ends lost 2 bases and 6 bases, in that order; junction bases with no gene match: 8. CDR3 length: 14 amino acids. The CDR3 protein is CASSLRTGPGEQYF. In DNA, the CDR3 is TGCGCCAGCAGCTTAAGGACAGGACCGGGCGAGCAGTACTTC.

The J gene is TRBJ1-2, the V gene TRBV27; tentatively, D is TRBD1 (5 bases). The CDR3 extends over 12 amino acids. V lost 5 bases to trimming and J lost 6 bases, with 10 bases between them. In germline, CDR1 is MNHEY, CDR2 SMNVEV (reference sequence). The CDR3 sequence is CASSREGHGYTF. As DNA, the CDR3 is TGTGCCAGCAGTCGGGAGGGGCATGGCTACACCTTC.

The chain recombines TRBV5-4 with TRBJ2-7, with D possibly TRBD1 on 6 matching bases. V was shortened by 4 bases and J by 6 bases, with 11 bases between the two germline ends. This CDR3 is 12 amino acids long. Germline CDR1 is SGHNT and CDR2 is YYREEE (reference sequence). The chain's CDR3 is CASSQPGAEQYF. CDR3 sequence (DNA): TGTGCCAGCAGCCAGCCAGGGGCCGAGCAGTACTTC. The full variable domain, with the rest looked up from reference TRBV5-4 and TRBJ2-7, is ETGVTQSPTHLIKTRGQQVTLRCSSQSGHNTVSWYQQALGQGPQFIFQYYREEENGRGNFPPRFSGLQFPNYSSELNVNALELDDSALYLCASSQPGAEQYFGPGTRLTVT.

CDR3 nucleotides: TGCAGCGTTGAGCGGGCATTGAACACTGAAGCTTTCTTT. Translated: CSVERALNTEAFF. This sequence joins TRBV29-1 and TRBJ1-1; D remains unclear. The CDR3 totals 13 residues. The germline V gene has CDR1 SQVTM and CDR2 ANQGSEA. V gave up 3 bases and J gave up 0 bases, with 8 bases separating them.

The CDR3 coding sequence is TGTGCCAGCAGTTTAATACAGGATTACGAGCAGTACTTC. Residues: CASSLIQDYEQYF. The chain couples TRBV28 to TRBJ2-7; possibly TRBD1 for D (5 bases). This CDR3 comprises 13 residues. Germline CDR1 reads MDHEN; CDR2 reads SYDVKM. The ends were cut back, 2 bases at V and 4 bases at J, with 9 bases in the middle.

The J gene is TRBJ2-1, the V gene TRBV29-1; 9 bases fit TRBD1. Germline CDR1 and CDR2: SQVTM and ANQGSEA. CDR3 size: 17 residues. V was clipped by 3 bases and J by 1 base; unmatched bases: 10. For the CDR3, the DNA is TGCAGCGTTGAGGGGTATATCGGGACAGGGTCCTACAATGAGCAGTTCTTC. Protein sequence: CSVEGYIGTGSYNEQFF.

The chain joins TRBV10-3 to TRBJ2-3, with 10 bases identical to TRBD2. CDR1 and CDR2 from the germline V gene are ENHRY and SYGVKD. V was pared by 0 bases and J by 7 bases, with 10 bases of the junction left unmatched. The CDR3 is 17 residues long. CDR3 DNA: TGTGCCATCAGTGAGTCAGGGAGCGGGAGGGGAGGATATACGCAGTATTTT. This sequence encodes CAISESGSGRGGYTQYF.

This chain links TRBV11-2 with TRBJ2-5, with a possible D match to TRBD1 (6 bases). Germline lookup yields CDR1 SGHAT and CDR2 FQNNGV. The V end was cut by 5 bases, the J end by 1 base, with 11 bases between. The CDR3 runs 14 residues. The DNA for the CDR3 is TGTGCCAGCAGCCCACGGACAGTCCAAGAGACCCAGTACTTC. Protein: CASSPRTVQETQYF.

This chain connects TRBV18 to TRBJ2-5, with 7 bases fitting TRBD2. The CDR3 is 13 amino acids. In germline, CDR1 is KGHSH, CDR2 LQKENI. Trimming took 4 bases from V and 1 from J; bases not matched to a gene: 0. The CDR3 protein is CASSRGSQETQYF. For the CDR3, the DNA is TGTGCCAGCTCACGCGGGAGCCAAGAGACCCAGTACTTC.

The V gene is TRBV13, the J gene TRBJ2-3; D unresolved. From germline, CDR1 is PRHDT and CDR2 FYEKMQ (reference sequence). The ends were cut back, 3 bases at V and 6 bases at J, with 10 bases in the middle. This CDR3 region has 13 residues. CDR3 sequence: CASSLRARDTQYF. As DNA, the CDR3 is TGTGCCAGCAGCTTGCGAGCCAGGGATACGCAGTATTTT.